This T cell receptor (beta chain) came from a study of shared clonotypes between healthy human individuals. CD4+ cells yielded CD45RA+ naive and CD45RA-negative memory subsets. Overall study results and limits: Investigators collected only blood, and repertoires in tissues likely differ.

About this clone itself: Its matching antigen is unknown. The same CDR3 is also encoded by other DNA sequences in this sample.

The ends were cut back, 2 bases at V and 3 bases at J, with 7 bases in the middle. The CDR3 contains 13 residues. The germline V gene encodes CDR1 SEHNR and CDR2 FQNEAQ (reference sequence). The assay used deep level. In the original processing: Filtering differed because ImmunoSEQ produced junction-only sequences that carried no quality scores. Data came from immunoSEQ multiplex PCR; TCRdb stores just in-frame clones and leaves some out. The V and J calls and clone size come from that table; D and trimming were worked out from the DNA. This table has more than 2 million clones, around 95% appearing once.

The chain is built from TRBV7-9 and TRBJ1-2, with D perhaps TRBD1 (5 bases). Sequencing used naive CD4+ T cells sorted from blood. Sample subset: CD45RA+ positively selected. The TCR comes from a man aged 18 to 30 in good health. CDR3 residues: CASSLQGDYGYTF. The CDR3 region has the DNA TGTGCCAGCAGCTTACAGGGAGACTATGGCTACACCTTC.